Listed below are T cell receptor beta chains from one sample, sequenced in a study of OX40 agonist ivuxolimab in advanced cancers. Clones were sequenced by immunoSEQ multiplex PCR, and TCRdb holds only the in-frame ones, with some missing. The data contain more than 80,000 clones, more than 85% of them singletons. Source: CD4+ or CD8+ T cells sorted from blood, taken in a trial of the OX40 agonist ivuxolimab. The receptors were sampled from an adult with an advanced solid tumor such as melanoma, head and neck, liver or kidney cancer. The CDR3 runs from the conserved cysteine through the conserved F or W. The D gene is left open where the match is weak. Not all rows give a size; the values are once, few, many and, for expanded clones, a class.

.	TRBV7-2	TRBJ1-5	.	CASSLSWVQSGNQPQHF	TGTGCCAGCAGCTTAAGTTGGGTTCAGTCGGGGAATCAGCCCCAGCATTTT
.	TRBV27	TRBJ2-1	TRBD2	CASSPRLAGAHNEQFF	TGTGCCAGCAGTCCCAGACTAGCGGGAGCCCACAATGAGCAGTTCTTC
.	TRBV10-3	TRBJ2-3	.	CAISSPSRSTDTQYF	TGTGCCATCAGCTCACCCTCCCGTTCGACAGATACGCAGTATTTT
.	TRBV28	TRBJ1-5	TRBD1	CATETGGHQPQHF	TGTGCCACCGAGACAGGGGGGCATCAGCCCCAGCATTTT
.	TRBV7-2	TRBJ1-5	TRBD1	CASSLAGTGGNQPQHF	TGTGCCAGCAGCTTAGCCGGGACAGGGGGCAATCAGCCCCAGCATTTT
.	TRBV6-1	TRBJ2-3	TRBD2	CASSEGSTSGANTQYF	TGTGCCAGCAGTGAAGGGTCCACTAGCGGGGCGAATACGCAGTATTTT
.	TRBV7-2	TRBJ2-1	.	CASSLVRGRGHEQFF	TGTGCCAGCAGCTTAGTTCGGGGGCGAGGTCATGAGCAGTTCTTC
.	TRBV15	TRBJ2-5	.	CATSRDRGVLETQYF	TGTGCCACCAGCAGAGATCGAGGGGTATTAGAGACCCAGTACTTC
.	TRBV11-3	TRBJ1-2	.	CASSFGRVGRGEGYTF	TGTGCCAGCAGCTTTGGAAGGGTCGGCAGGGGAGAGGGCTACACCTTC
.	TRBV15	TRBJ1-6	.	CATSYRPGENSALHF	TGTGCCACCAGCTACCGCCCAGGGGAGAATTCAGCCCTCCACTTT
once	TRBV18	TRBJ2-1	TRBD1	CASSTTGGYEQFF	TGTGCCAGCTCAACGACAGGGGGCTACGAGCAGTTCTTC
.	TRBV6-1	TRBJ1-5	TRBD1	CASRTGGQQPQHF	TGTGCCAGCAGAACAGGGGGCCAACAGCCCCAGCATTTT
.	TRBV6-6	TRBJ1-1	TRBD1	CASSYGDSFRAFF	TGTGCCAGCAGTTACGGGGACAGCTTTAGGGCTTTCTTT
.	TRBV7-9	TRBJ1-6	TRBD1	CASSLYGQGGSLYNSPLHF	TGTGCCAGCAGCTTATATGGACAGGGGGGGAGTTTGTATAATTCACCCCTCCACTTT
.	TRBV18	TRBJ1-4	.	CASSPVQGSTNEKLFF	TGTGCCAGCTCACCAGTACAGGGCTCAACTAATGAAAAACTGTTTTTT